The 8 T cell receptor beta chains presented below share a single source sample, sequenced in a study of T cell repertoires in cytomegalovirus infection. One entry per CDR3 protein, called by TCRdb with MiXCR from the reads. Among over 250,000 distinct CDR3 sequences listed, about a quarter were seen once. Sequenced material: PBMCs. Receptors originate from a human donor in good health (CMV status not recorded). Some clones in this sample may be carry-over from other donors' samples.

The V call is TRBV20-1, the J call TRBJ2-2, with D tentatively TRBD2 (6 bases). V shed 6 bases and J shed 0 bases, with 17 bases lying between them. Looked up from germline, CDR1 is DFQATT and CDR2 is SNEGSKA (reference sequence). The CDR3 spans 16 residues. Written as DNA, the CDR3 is TGCAGTGCGGACGCCAGCGGGCCCTCGAACACCGGGGAGCTGTTTTTT. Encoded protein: CSADASGPSNTGELFF.

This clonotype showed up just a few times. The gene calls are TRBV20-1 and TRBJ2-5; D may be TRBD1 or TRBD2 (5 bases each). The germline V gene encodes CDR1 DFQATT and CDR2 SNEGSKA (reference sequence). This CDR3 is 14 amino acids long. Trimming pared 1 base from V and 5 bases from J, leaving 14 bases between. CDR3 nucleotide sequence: TGCAGTGCTAGAGCGATTAGAGGGGAGGAGACCCAGTACTTC. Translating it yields CSARAIRGEETQYF.

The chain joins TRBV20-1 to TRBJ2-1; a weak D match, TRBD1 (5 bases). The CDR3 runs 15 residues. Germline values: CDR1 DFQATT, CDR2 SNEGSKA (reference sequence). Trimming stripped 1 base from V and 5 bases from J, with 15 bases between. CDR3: CSARVSKPTDNEQFF. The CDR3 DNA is TGCAGTGCTAGAGTTAGCAAACCGACAGACAATGAGCAGTTCTTC.

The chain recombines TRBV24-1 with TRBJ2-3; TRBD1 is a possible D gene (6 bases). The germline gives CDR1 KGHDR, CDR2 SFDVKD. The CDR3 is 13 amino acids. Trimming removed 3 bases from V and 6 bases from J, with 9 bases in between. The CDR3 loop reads CATSDTGLDTQYF. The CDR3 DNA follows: TGTGCCACCAGTGATACAGGGTTGGATACGCAGTATTTT.

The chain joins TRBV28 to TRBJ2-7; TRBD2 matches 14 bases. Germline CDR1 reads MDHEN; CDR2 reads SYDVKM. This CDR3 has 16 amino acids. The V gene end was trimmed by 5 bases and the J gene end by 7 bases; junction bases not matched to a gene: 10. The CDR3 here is CASSPSTSGRAREQYF. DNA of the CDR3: TGTGCCAGCAGTCCCTCGACTAGCGGGAGGGCCCGGGAGCAGTACTTC.

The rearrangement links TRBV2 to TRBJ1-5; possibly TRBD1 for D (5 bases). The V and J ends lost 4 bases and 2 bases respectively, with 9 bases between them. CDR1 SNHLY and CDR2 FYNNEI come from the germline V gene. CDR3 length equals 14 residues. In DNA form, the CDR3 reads TGTGCCAGCAGTGTGGGGCTGCGCAATCAGCCCCAGCATTTT. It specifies CASSVGLRNQPQHF.

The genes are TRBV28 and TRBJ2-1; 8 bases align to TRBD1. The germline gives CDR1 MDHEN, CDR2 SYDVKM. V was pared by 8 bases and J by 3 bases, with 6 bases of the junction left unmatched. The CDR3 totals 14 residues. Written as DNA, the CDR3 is TGTGCCAGCGCACTGACAGGGGTCTACAATGAGCAGTTCTTC. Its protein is CASALTGVYNEQFF.

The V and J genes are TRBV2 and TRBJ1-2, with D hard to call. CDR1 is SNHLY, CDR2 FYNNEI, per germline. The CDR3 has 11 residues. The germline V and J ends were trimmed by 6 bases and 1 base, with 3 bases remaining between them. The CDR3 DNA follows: TGTGCCAGCAGCGGTAACTATGGCTACACCTTC. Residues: CASSGNYGYTF.